The 18 T cell receptor beta chains below all came from one sample that was sequenced in a study of blood T cell repertoires in COVID-19. TCRdb's table, derived via immunoSEQ multiplex PCR, lists solely in-frame clones and lacks some. The table has 200,000 or so clones, around 83% seen once. The specimen was peripheral blood. The receptors come from a man in his fifties or sixties who had recovered from COVID-19.

This sequence joins TRBV10-2 and TRBJ1-1; 10 positions match TRBD1. J gave up 1 base and V 7 bases, and 6 bases lay outside the gene matches. The CDR3 contains 15 residues. Germline V gene sequence: CDR1 WSHSY, CDR2 SAAADI. The CDR3 nucleotides are TGCGCCAGCATGACAGGGGGCGCCGGGAACACTGAAGCTTTCTTT. This gives the protein CASMTGGAGNTEAFF.

The chain is built from TRBV19 and TRBJ1-5, with D perhaps matching TRBD1 (5 bases). This CDR3 comprises 14 residues. V shed 7 bases and J shed 5 bases, with 15 bases lying between them. Germline V gene sequence: CDR1 LNHDA, CDR2 SQIVND (reference sequence). In DNA, the CDR3 is TGTGCCAGTACCCAGGGAATGAGTTATCAGCCCCAGCATTTT. Protein sequence: CASTQGMSYQPQHF.

V usage is TRBV4-1 and J usage is TRBJ1-1; TRBD1 might be the D (5 bases). Germline loops: CDR1 MGHRA, CDR2 YSYEKL. The CDR3 loop spans 13 amino acids. V shed 4 bases and J shed 3 bases, with 9 bases lying between them. The CDR3 protein is CASSLGVYTEAFF. CDR3 nucleotides: TGCGCCAGCAGCCTAGGGGTATACACTGAAGCTTTCTTT.

This clone was counted at least ten times. The rearrangement uses TRBV19 and TRBJ2-1, with 16 bases matching TRBD2. After removal of 7 bases from V and 9 bases from J, the junction contained 12 bases not matched to a gene. The germline V gene encodes CDR1 LNHDA and CDR2 SQIVND (reference sequence). The CDR3 sequence is 17 residues long. CDR3 sequence reads: CASTLTGTSGRAAEQFF. The CDR3 DNA sequence: TGTGCCAGTACTCTAACCGGGACTAGCGGGAGGGCGGCTGAGCAGTTCTTC.

The chain recombines TRBV27 with TRBJ2-7, with D hard to call. Germline V gene sequence: CDR1 MNHEY, CDR2 SMNVEV (reference sequence). This CDR3 region has 15 residues. V was trimmed by 4 bases and J by 1 base, leaving 14 bases between them. In nucleotides, the CDR3 is TGTGCCAGCAGTTCCCTAGAGGTTGGATCCTACGAGCAGTACTTC. This encodes CASSSLEVGSYEQYF.

This clone was observed a single time. The chain couples TRBV2 to TRBJ1-3; maybe TRBD1 (6 bases). The V gene's germline CDR1 is SNHLY and CDR2 FYNNEI. Deletions cut 6 bases from V and 0 bases from J, with 9 bases between. The CDR3 extends over 14 amino acids. The CDR3 sequence is CASSRTDSGNTIYF. The CDR3 DNA reads as TGTGCCAGCAGCAGGACAGACTCTGGAAACACCATATATTTT. Filled out from reference TRBV2 and TRBJ1-3, the complete variable domain reads EPEVTQTPSHQVTQMGQEVILRCVPISNHLYFYWYRQILGQKVEFLVSFYNNEISEKSEIFDDQFSVERPDGSNFTLKIRSTKLEDSAMYFCASSRTDSGNTIYFGEGSWLTVV.

The chain uses TRBV18 and TRBJ2-7; D is perhaps TRBD1 (6 bases). The CDR3 has 14 residues. Germline V gene data show CDR1 as KGHSH and CDR2 as LQKENI. Trimming took 0 bases from V and 7 from J, leaving 13 bases between them. The CDR3 sequence is CASSPPGGFREQYF. The CDR3 bases are TGTGCCAGCTCACCACCTGGGGGCTTCCGAGAGCAGTACTTC.

The rearrangement links TRBV10-2 to TRBJ1-5; weak D call: TRBD1 (6 bases). Trimming cost V 5 bases and J 1 base, with 9 bases left between them. Germline CDR1 WSHSY, CDR2 SAAADI. This CDR3 region has 14 residues. The CDR3 protein is CASSNTGSNQPQHF. In DNA form, the CDR3 reads TGCGCCAGCAGTAACACAGGGAGCAATCAGCCCCAGCATTTT.

The rearrangement uses TRBV3-1 (or the pseudogene TRBV3-2) and TRBJ2-7; 14 positions match TRBD2. The CDR3 runs to 15 residues. V lost 3 bases and J lost 3; bases outside the gene matches: 1. Germline V gene lookup returns CDR1 LGHDT and CDR2 YNNKEL (reference sequence). CDR3 DNA: TGTGCCAGCAGCCAGGGACTAGCGGGAGTCTACGAGCAGTACTTC. It yields the protein CASSQGLAGVYEQYF.

V is TRBV7-9 and J is TRBJ1-2, with 7 bases lining up with TRBD1. V gave up 7 bases and J gave up 7 bases; unmatched junction bases: 15. CDR3 length equals 15 residues. Germline V gives CDR1 SEHNR, CDR2 FQNEAQ (reference sequence). The CDR3 coding sequence is TGTGCCAGCACCCCCGTACGGACAGACAGGGCTGGCTACACCTTC. As protein: CASTPVRTDRAGYTF.

The rearrangement links TRBV5-1 to TRBJ2-5; possible D gene TRBD1, 5 bases. The CDR3 is 15 amino acids. Germline V gene data show CDR1 as SGHRS and CDR2 as YFSETQ. V was shortened by 0 bases and J by 2 bases, with 11 bases between the two germline ends. CDR3 coding DNA: TGCGCCAGCAGCTTGGGAACAGGATCGCAAGAGACCCAGTACTTC. Protein product: CASSLGTGSQETQYF.

The chain carries TRBV6-6 and TRBJ2-1; 8 nucleotides match TRBD2. The CDR3 is made up of 16 amino acids. Losses at the gene ends were 3 bases for V and 3 bases for J; bases not matched to a gene: 7. Per the germline V gene, CDR1 is MNHNY and CDR2 is SVGAGI (reference sequence). CDR3 sequence reads: CASSYPTSEGYNEQFF. In DNA form, the CDR3 reads TGTGCCAGCAGTTATCCGACTAGCGAGGGCTACAATGAGCAGTTCTTC.

The chain joins TRBV6-6 to TRBJ1-4, with TRBD1 identical over 9 bases. In germline, CDR1 is MNHNY, CDR2 SVGAGI (reference sequence). The J segment lost 7 bases and the V segment lost 6 bases, leaving 6 bases of the junction unmatched. This CDR3 comprises 14 residues. The CDR3 region has the DNA TGTGCCAGCAGACAGGGGGCCGGATCTGAAAAACTGTTTTTT. Translation: CASRQGAGSEKLFF.

This clone appeared once. A junction boundary mismatches the germline segment, possibly from a read error. The V and J genes are TRBV11-3 and TRBJ1-1; D gene uncertain. CDR3 length equals 13 residues. In germline, CDR1 is SGHNT, CDR2 YENEEA. CDR3 bases: TGTGCCAGCAGCCATAACAGTAACAGTGAAGCTTTCTTT. This translates into CASSHNSNSEAFF.

The chain's CDR3 is CASSSLTGGSYTEAFF. Here the CDR3 DNA reads TGCGCCAGCAGCTCCCTGACAGGGGGGAGTTACACTGAAGCTTTCTTT. The V gene is TRBV5-1, the J gene TRBJ1-1, with 9 bases lining up with TRBD1. The J segment lost 3 bases and the V segment lost 3 bases, leaving 9 bases of the junction unmatched. Germline values: CDR1 SGHRS, CDR2 YFSETQ. CDR3 length equals 16 residues.

V is TRBV6-6 and J is TRBJ1-4; D is perhaps TRBD1 (5 bases). The ends were cut back, 2 bases at V and 0 bases at J, with 7 bases in the middle. This CDR3 region has 15 residues. Germline CDR1 and CDR2: MNHNY and SVGAGI (reference sequence). The CDR3: CASSYTGATNEKLFF. The CDR3 coding sequence is TGTGCCAGCAGTTACACGGGGGCAACTAATGAAAAACTGTTTTTT.

CDR3 in DNA: TGTGCCAGCACCCTTTTACCGGGGACAGGGGGAGCTGGGGCCAACGTCCTGACTTTC. Its translation is CASTLLPGTGGAGANVLTF. The chain combines TRBV5-5 with TRBJ2-6; TRBD1 aligns across 11 bases. The CDR3 consists of 19 residues. CDR1 and CDR2 (germline): SGHKS, YYEKEE (reference sequence). Germline trimming cut 6 bases from V and 2 bases from J; bases unmatched to any gene: 13.

The rearrangement joins TRBV28 to TRBJ1-5; the match to TRBD1 covers 7 bases. Germline V CDR1 and CDR2: MDHEN, SYDVKM. V shed 8 bases and J 1 base; nucleotides not matched to a gene: 2. CDR3 length equals 13 residues. CDR3 in amino acids: CASRDRSNQPQHF. In DNA form, the CDR3 reads TGTGCCAGCCGGGACAGAAGCAATCAGCCCCAGCATTTT.